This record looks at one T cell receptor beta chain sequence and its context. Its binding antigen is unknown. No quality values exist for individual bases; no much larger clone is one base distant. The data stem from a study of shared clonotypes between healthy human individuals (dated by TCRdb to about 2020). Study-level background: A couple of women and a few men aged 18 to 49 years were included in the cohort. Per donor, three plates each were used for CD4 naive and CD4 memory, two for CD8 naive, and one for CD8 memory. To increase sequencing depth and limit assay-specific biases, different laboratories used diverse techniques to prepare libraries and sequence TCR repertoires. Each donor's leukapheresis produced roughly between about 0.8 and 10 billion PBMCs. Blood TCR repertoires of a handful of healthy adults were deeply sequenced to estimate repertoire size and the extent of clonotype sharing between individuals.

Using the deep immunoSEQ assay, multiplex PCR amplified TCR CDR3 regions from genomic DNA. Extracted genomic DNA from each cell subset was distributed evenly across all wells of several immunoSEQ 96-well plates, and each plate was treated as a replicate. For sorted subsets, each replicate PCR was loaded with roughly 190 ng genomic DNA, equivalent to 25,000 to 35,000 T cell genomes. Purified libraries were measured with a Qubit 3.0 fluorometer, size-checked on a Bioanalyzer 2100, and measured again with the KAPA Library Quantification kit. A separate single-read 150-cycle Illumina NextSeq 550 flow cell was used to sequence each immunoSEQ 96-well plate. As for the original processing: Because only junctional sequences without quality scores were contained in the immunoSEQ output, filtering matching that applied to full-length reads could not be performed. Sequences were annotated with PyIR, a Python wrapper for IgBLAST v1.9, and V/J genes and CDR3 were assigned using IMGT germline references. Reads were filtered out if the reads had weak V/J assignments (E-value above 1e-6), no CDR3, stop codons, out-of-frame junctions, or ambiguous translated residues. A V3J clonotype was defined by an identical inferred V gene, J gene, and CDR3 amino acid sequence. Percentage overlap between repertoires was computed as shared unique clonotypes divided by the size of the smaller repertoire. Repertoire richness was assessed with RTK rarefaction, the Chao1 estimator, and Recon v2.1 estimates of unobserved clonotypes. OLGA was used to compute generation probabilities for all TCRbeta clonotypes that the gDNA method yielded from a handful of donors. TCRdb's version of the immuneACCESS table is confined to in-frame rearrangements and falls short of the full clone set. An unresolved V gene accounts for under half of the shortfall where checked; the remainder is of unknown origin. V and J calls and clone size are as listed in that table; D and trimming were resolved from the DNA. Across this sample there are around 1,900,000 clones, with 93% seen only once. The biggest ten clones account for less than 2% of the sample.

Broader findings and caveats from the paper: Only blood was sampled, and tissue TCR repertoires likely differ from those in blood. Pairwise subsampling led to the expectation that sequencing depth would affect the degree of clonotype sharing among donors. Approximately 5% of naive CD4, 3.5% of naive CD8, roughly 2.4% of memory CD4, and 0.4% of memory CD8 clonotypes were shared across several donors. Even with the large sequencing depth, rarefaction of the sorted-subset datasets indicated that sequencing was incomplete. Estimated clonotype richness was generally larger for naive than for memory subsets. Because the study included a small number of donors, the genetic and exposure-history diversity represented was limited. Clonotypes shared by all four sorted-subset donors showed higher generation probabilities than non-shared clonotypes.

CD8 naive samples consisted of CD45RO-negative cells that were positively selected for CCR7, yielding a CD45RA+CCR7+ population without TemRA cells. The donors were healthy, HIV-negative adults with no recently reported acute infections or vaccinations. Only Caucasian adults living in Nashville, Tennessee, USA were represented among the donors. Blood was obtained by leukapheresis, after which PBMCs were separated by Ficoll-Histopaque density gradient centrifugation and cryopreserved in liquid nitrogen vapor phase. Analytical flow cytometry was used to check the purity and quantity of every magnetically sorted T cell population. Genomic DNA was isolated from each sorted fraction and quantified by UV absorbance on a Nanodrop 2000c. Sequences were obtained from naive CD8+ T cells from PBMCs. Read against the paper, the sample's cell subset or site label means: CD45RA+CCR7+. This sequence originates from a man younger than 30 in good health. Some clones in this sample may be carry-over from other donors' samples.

The CDR3 region reads CATSRVHNEQFF. The sequenced DNA is TGTGCCACCAGCAGAGTTCACAATGAGCAGTTCTTC. This receptor chain uses TRBV15 and TRBJ2-1, with the D gene too uncertain to name. At the junction V is shortened by 1 base and J by 5 bases, with 3 bases in between. The cysteine opens and the phenylalanine closes a CDR3 of 12 amino acids. The CDR3 DNA has 36 bases and is translated from base 1. The germline V gene (reference sequence) specifies LNHNV as CDR1 and YYDKDF as CDR2.